These 15 T cell receptor beta chains came from one sample sequenced in a study of siplizumab effects on memory and regulatory T cells. Generated by immunoSEQ multiplex PCR, the TCRdb table keeps only in-frame clones and is missing some. The sample shows approximately 120,000 clones, roughly 94% of them seen only once. Sequencing was done on a sample of Tregs sorted from blood. The source of these receptors is a human donor in good health.

The V and J genes are TRBV10-3 and TRBJ1-5; D gene unclear. Germline CDR1 ENHRY, CDR2 SYGVKD. The V end was cut by 4 bases, the J end by 0 bases, with 10 bases between. The CDR3 sequence is 15 residues long. CDR3 nucleotides: TGTGCCATCAGTGGCGGGCACAATAGCAATCAGCCCCAGCATTTT. This translates into CAISGGHNSNQPQHF.

The chain carries TRBV6-5 and TRBJ1-6, with D uncertain. This CDR3 comprises 16 residues. V shed 2 bases and J shed 7 bases, with 15 bases lying between them. Germline loops: CDR1 MNHEY, CDR2 SVGAGI. CDR3 amino acids: CASSYADRASNSPLHF. CDR3 coding DNA: TGTGCCAGCAGTTACGCTGACCGGGCCTCAAATTCACCCCTCCACTTT.

The chain has TRBV6-5 and TRBJ2-7; 8 nucleotides match TRBD1. In germline, CDR1 is MNHEY, CDR2 SVGAGI. This CDR3 is built from 14 residues. Trimming removed 2 bases from V and 5 bases from J; junction bases left unmatched: 5. The CDR3 DNA reads TGTGCCAGCAGTTACCGGACAGGGAGCCACGAGCAGTACTTC. Translating it yields CASSYRTGSHEQYF.

Here the CDR3 reads CASSLAGRGYNEQFF. The CDR3 region has the DNA TGTGCCAGCAGCTTGGCGGGTAGGGGTTACAATGAGCAGTTCTTC. J is TRBJ2-1 and V is TRBV5-6, with D perhaps matching TRBD1 (5 bases). CDR1 and CDR2 from the germline V gene are SGHDT and YYEEEE. This CDR3 comprises 15 residues. V gave up 0 bases and J gave up 4 bases, with 11 bases separating them.

The J gene is TRBJ1-1, the V gene TRBV6-5; the match to TRBD1 covers 12 bases. Trimming removed 2 bases from V and 5 bases from J; junction bases left unmatched: 6. The germline gives CDR1 MNHEY, CDR2 SVGAGI. This CDR3 has 16 residues. This chain's CDR3 is CASSYRGTGGNTEAFF. CDR3 sequence (DNA): TGTGCCAGCAGTTACCGGGGGACAGGGGGCAATACTGAAGCTTTCTTT.

This chain uses TRBV2 with TRBJ1-2; no firm D call. Germline loops: CDR1 SNHLY, CDR2 FYNNEI. The germline V and J ends were trimmed by 0 bases and 5 bases, with 13 bases remaining between them. The CDR3 consists of 15 residues. CDR3 sequence (DNA): TGTGCCAGCAGTGAAGCGGTCTCAGTCTATTATGGCTACACCTTC. Its translation: CASSEAVSVYYGYTF.

The CDR3 sequence: CASSIVGLFQETQYF. The CDR3 nucleotides are TGCGCCAGCAGTATTGTGGGACTATTCCAAGAGACCCAGTACTTC. The chain uses TRBV5-1 and TRBJ2-5; TRBD2 matches 7 bases. This CDR3 is built from 15 residues. Germline V CDR1 and CDR2: SGHRS, YFSETQ. Unmatched junction bases numbered 8, after V lost 5 bases and J lost 1 base.

V and J are TRBV6-1 and TRBJ1-1, with 7 nucleotides matching TRBD1. With V trimmed by 7 bases and J by 1 base, 6 bases remained unmatched. There are 14 residues in the CDR3. Germline CDR1 reads MNHNS; CDR2 reads SASEGT. The CDR3 DNA reads TGTGCCAGCACCTGGACAGGACCGAACACTGAAGCTTTCTTT. Its protein product is CASTWTGPNTEAFF.

V usage is TRBV25-1 and J usage is TRBJ2-5; D remains ambiguous. This CDR3 has 13 residues. V lost 5 bases and J lost 5, with 12 bases in between. CDR1 MGHDK and CDR2 SYGVNS come from the germline V gene. Here the CDR3 reads CASSLGVGETQYF. The CDR3 DNA sequence: TGTGCCAGCAGTCTTGGAGTCGGGGAGACCCAGTACTTC.

In this sample, this clone turned up once. This chain uses TRBV18 with TRBJ1-1; D perhaps matches TRBD1 (5 bases). Trimming took off 5 bases at V and 3 bases at J, with 10 bases between the two ends. Germline lookup yields CDR1 KGHSH and CDR2 LQKENI. The CDR3 extends over 13 amino acids. Written as DNA, the CDR3 is TGTGCCAGCTCAATGGGAGGGGACACTGAAGCTTTCTTT. It translates to CASSMGGDTEAFF.

This sequence joins TRBV21-1 and TRBJ1-3. TRBV21-1 is assigned pseudogene status. The CDR3 has 15 amino acids. Here the CDR3 reads CASSKGGLAGNTIYF. The DNA of the CDR3 is TGTGCCAGCAGCAAGGGAGGCTTGGCCGGAAACACCATATATTTT.

J is TRBJ1-1 and V is TRBV11-1; D unresolved. Germline assignment: CDR1 SGHAT and CDR2 FQDESV (reference sequence). Trimming took 3 bases from V and 3 from J, leaving 11 bases between them. The CDR3 consists of 14 residues. The chain's CDR3 is CASSFNWGDTEAFF. The CDR3 region has the DNA TGTGCCAGCAGCTTTAATTGGGGAGACACTGAAGCTTTCTTT. The variable domain in full, with the rest retrieved from reference TRBV11-1 and TRBJ1-1, is EAEVAQSPRYKITEKSQAVAFWCDPISGHATLYWYRQILGQGPELLVQFQDESVVDDSQLPKDRFSAERLKGVDSTLKIQPAELGDSAMYLCASSFNWGDTEAFFGQGTRLTVV.

In DNA, the CDR3 is TGTGCCAGCAGTTTCCCCGGGTCCCGGGGCTACACCTTC. Protein sequence: CASSFPGSRGYTF. V and J are TRBV27 and TRBJ1-2; no clear D. This CDR3 is built from 13 residues. Trimming pared 3 bases from V and 8 bases from J, leaving 13 bases between. Germline assignment: CDR1 MNHEY and CDR2 SMNVEV (reference sequence).

The rearrangement uses TRBV27 and TRBJ2-1, with D possibly TRBD2 on 6 matching bases. CDR1 is MNHEY and CDR2 is SMNVEV in the germline V gene (reference sequence). The length of the CDR3 is 21 residues. Trimming removed 2 bases from V and 2 bases from J, with 28 bases in between. The CDR3 loop is CASSLVAPAGLSLRPYNEQFF. Here the CDR3 DNA reads TGTGCCAGCAGTTTAGTGGCTCCGGCGGGGCTATCGCTTCGGCCCTACAATGAGCAGTTCTTC.

The V call is TRBV11-2, the J call TRBJ1-2; TRBD1 might be the D (5 bases). V lost 8 bases, J lost 5 bases, and 12 bases lay in between. The germline V gene has CDR1 SGHAT and CDR2 FQNNGV. The CDR3 extends over 12 amino acids. The CDR3 DNA reads as TGTGCCAGCTCCAGGGTTCCTTATGGCTACACCTTC. Translated, it gives CASSRVPYGYTF.